The 2 T cell receptor beta chains below come from one sample, sequenced in a study of T cells in Graves' hyperthyroidism and ophthalmopathy. RNA transcripts served as the template for amplifying TCR beta CDR3 regions. Using the HTBI primer set, a first-round RT-PCR was run on the TCR CDR3. One entry per CDR3 protein, called by TCRdb with MiXCR from the multiplex PCR reads. The table has some 600,000 distinct CDR3 sequences, around 14% seen once. Material: blood. The receptors here all came from a woman aged 25-40 years with Graves' hyperthyroidism that later progressed to Graves' ophthalmopathy.

This clonotype was counted many times. V gene TRBV6-1 combines with J gene TRBJ2-7; tentatively, D is TRBD1 or TRBD2 (5 bases each). The ends were cut back, 3 bases at V and 6 bases at J, with 9 bases in the middle. This CDR3 region has 12 residues. The germline V gene has CDR1 MNHNS and CDR2 SASEGT. This chain's CDR3 is CASSDWGPEQYF. Here the CDR3 DNA reads TGTGCCAGCAGTGATTGGGGACCCGAGCAGTACTTC.

This clonotype was counted ten times or more. This chain links TRBV19 with TRBJ1-5, with D uncertain. CDR1 and CDR2 (germline): LNHDA, SQIVND (reference sequence). The CDR3 loop spans 13 amino acids. With 3 bases removed from V and 3 bases from J, the gap between germline ends came to 6 bases. CDR3 loop: CASSIALNQPQHF. The CDR3, as DNA: TGTGCCAGTAGTATTGCCCTCAATCAGCCCCAGCATTTT. Drawing the rest from reference TRBV19 and TRBJ1-5, the complete variable domain is DGGITQSPKYLFRKEGQNVTLSCEQNLNHDAMYWYRQDPGQGLRLIYYSQIVNDFQKGDIAEGYSVSREKKESFPLTVTSAQKNPTAFYLCASSIALNQPQHFGDGTRLSIL.